What follows are 20 T cell receptor beta chains derived from one specimen sequenced in a study of blood T cell repertoires in COVID-19. Here immunoSEQ multiplex PCR was the method, and the copy in TCRdb shows in-frame clones only, minus some. The sample contains over 250,000 clones, roughly 91% of which appear only once. Material for sequencing was peripheral blood. The receptor source for this set is a woman between 35 and 50 years old who had recovered from COVID-19.

In nucleotides, the CDR3 is TGTGCCAGCAGACGGACAGGCCAACTCTATGGCTACACCTTC. Its translation is CASRRTGQLYGYTF. V gene TRBV5-4 combines with J gene TRBJ1-2; 7 bases align to TRBD1. The CDR3 contains 14 residues. CDR1 is SGHNT and CDR2 is YYREEE in the germline V gene (reference sequence). The junction had 8 bases not matched to a gene; V was cut back by 5 bases and J by 4 bases.

J is TRBJ1-5 and V is TRBV6-5; a possible D gene is TRBD1 (5 bases). V lost 5 bases to trimming and J lost 7 bases, with 18 bases between them. The CDR3 length is 15 residues. Germline CDR1 reads MNHEY; CDR2 reads SVGAGI. The CDR3 DNA reads as TGTGCCAGCAGTATGGGTGGGGCAGGGTCCCAGCCCCAGCATTTT. Translation: CASSMGGAGSQPQHF.

V is TRBV9 and J is TRBJ2-1; TRBD1 matches 11 bases. V was pared by 2 bases and J by 12 bases, with 7 bases of the junction left unmatched. The CDR3 loop spans 14 amino acids. Germline V gene sequence: CDR1 SGDLS, CDR2 YYNGEE. The chain's CDR3 is CASSVQDRGLGQFF. CDR3 DNA: TGTGCCAGCAGCGTCCAGGACAGGGGGCTAGGGCAGTTCTTC.

The CDR3 reads CAISDLGAGELFF. The CDR3, as DNA: TGTGCCATCAGTGATCTGGGCGCCGGGGAGCTGTTTTTT. The J gene is TRBJ2-2, the V gene TRBV10-3; D remains ambiguous. Germline CDR1 and CDR2: ENHRY and SYGVKD. The CDR3 is 13 residues long. Trimming cost V 3 bases and J 6 bases, with 8 bases left between them.

The chain is built from TRBV19 and TRBJ2-2; a weak D match, TRBD2 (6 bases). Germline V gene data show CDR1 as LNHDA and CDR2 as SQIVND (reference sequence). The CDR3 has 17 residues. V was trimmed by 7 bases and J by 0 bases, leaving 18 bases between them. The CDR3, as DNA: TGTGCCAGTACCCTCTCTACGGGACTCCCGAACACCGGGGAGCTGTTTTTT. As protein: CASTLSTGLPNTGELFF.

By sample fraction, this clone is medium-sized. The V call is TRBV19, the J call TRBJ1-1; 9 bases fit TRBD1. V lost 6 bases, J lost 8 bases, and 10 bases stayed unmatched. The CDR3 loop spans 14 amino acids. The germline V gene has CDR1 LNHDA and CDR2 SQIVND (reference sequence). CDR3 protein: CASRPGTGYSEAFF. The CDR3 nucleotides read TGTGCCAGTAGGCCCGGGACAGGGTATTCCGAAGCTTTCTTT.

The chain has TRBV24-1 and TRBJ2-2; 9 nucleotides align to TRBD2. The CDR3 runs 15 residues. Looked up from germline, CDR1 is KGHDR and CDR2 is SFDVKD. Trimming at V came to 7 bases and at J to 4 bases, leaving 6 bases not matched to a gene. DNA for the CDR3: TGTGCCACCAGGGAGACTAGCGGCCCCACCGGGGAGCTGTTTTTT. Encoded protein: CATRETSGPTGELFF.

This clone showed up just once. J is TRBJ1-6 and V is TRBV7-2, with D maybe TRBD1 (5 bases). The V end was cut by 7 bases, the J end by 9 bases, with 13 bases between. Germline values: CDR1 SGHTA, CDR2 FQGNSA. The CDR3 is 13 residues long. The CDR3 loop reads CASTHTGGSPLHF. As DNA, the CDR3 is TGTGCCAGCACACACACGGGGGGTTCACCCCTCCACTTT.

The chain is built from TRBV11-3 and TRBJ2-7; no definite D call. The CDR3 extends over 12 amino acids. Trimming removed 5 bases from V and 0 bases from J, with 5 bases in between. Germline CDR1 is SGHNT and CDR2 is YENEEA. The CDR3 here is CASSRASYEQYF. CDR3 in DNA: TGTGCCAGCAGCCGCGCCTCCTACGAGCAGTACTTC. The complete variable domain, with remaining parts taken from reference TRBV11-3 and TRBJ2-7, reads EAGVVQSPRYKIIEKKQPVAFWCNPISGHNTLYWYLQNLGQGPELLIRYENEEAVDDSQLPKDRFSAERLKGVDSTLKIQPAELGDSAVYLCASSRASYEQYFGPGTRLTVT.

This rearrangement joins TRBV6-2 or TRBV6-3 to TRBJ1-5, with a weak D call TRBD1 (5 bases). Germline CDR1 is MNHEY and CDR2 is SVGEGT. Trimming pared 0 bases from V and 1 base from J, leaving 19 bases between. The CDR3 contains 19 residues. CDR3 DNA sequence: TGTGCCAGCAGTTACTCCCCTCTTTTTGACAGCTTGAGCAATCAGCCCCAGCATTTT. Translating it yields CASSYSPLFDSLSNQPQHF.

This clone is a singleton in its sample. The chain is built from TRBV6-6 and TRBJ2-7; TRBD2 might be the D (5 bases). V was clipped by 6 bases and J by 3 bases, with 15 bases between them. The CDR3 is 14 residues long. From germline, CDR1 is MNHNY and CDR2 SVGAGI (reference sequence). CDR3 nucleotides: TGTGCCAGCAGACCAACTAGTGGGTTCTACGAGCAGTACTTC. Translating it yields CASRPTSGFYEQYF.

The chain has TRBV5-1 and TRBJ2-1; D might be TRBD2 (5 bases). Between the trimmed V and J ends, which lost 1 base and 0 bases, there was a span of 8 bases. The germline V gene encodes CDR1 SGHRS and CDR2 YFSETQ. The CDR3 runs to 15 residues. CDR3 amino acids: CASSLRRVSYNEQFF. CDR3 DNA: TGCGCCAGCAGCTTGAGGCGGGTCTCCTACAATGAGCAGTTCTTC.

This chain links TRBV20-1 with TRBJ2-7, with 7 bases that match TRBD2. The CDR3 has 14 amino acids. V shed 3 bases and J 4 bases; nucleotides not matched to a gene: 9. In germline, CDR1 is DFQATT, CDR2 SNEGSKA (reference sequence). CDR3: CSASLAGVRYEQYF. CDR3 coding DNA: TGCAGTGCTAGTCTGGCGGGAGTTAGGTACGAGCAGTACTTC.

This sequence joins TRBV27 and TRBJ1-1, with D perhaps matching TRBD1 (5 bases). V shed 6 bases and J shed 6 bases, with 14 bases lying between them. This CDR3 spans 13 amino acids. Germline CDR1 MNHEY, CDR2 SMNVEV (reference sequence). CDR3 residues: CASSLGGVAEAFF. In nucleotides, the CDR3 is TGTGCCAGCAGCCTCGGGGGGGTCGCTGAAGCTTTCTTT.

The chain joins TRBV19 to TRBJ1-1; D remains ambiguous. This CDR3 is built from 15 residues. V lost 3 bases to trimming and J lost 1 base, with 12 bases between them. Germline V gives CDR1 LNHDA, CDR2 SQIVND (reference sequence). In DNA form, the CDR3 reads TGTGCCAGTAGTATTCCCGGACGGGGGAACACTGAAGCTTTCTTT. The encoded protein is CASSIPGRGNTEAFF. The full variable domain, completed using reference TRBV19 and TRBJ1-1, is DGGITQSPKYLFRKEGQNVTLSCEQNLNHDAMYWYRQDPGQGLRLIYYSQIVNDFQKGDIAEGYSVSREKKESFPLTVTSAQKNPTAFYLCASSIPGRGNTEAFFGQGTRLTVV.

The genes are TRBV7-9 and TRBJ2-7, with TRBD2 matching over 9 bases. The CDR3 consists of 14 residues. The V and J ends lost 7 bases and 3 bases, in that order; junction bases with no gene match: 7. The germline V gene has CDR1 SEHNR and CDR2 FQNEAQ (reference sequence). CDR3 amino acids: CASTPTSGLYEQYF. CDR3 sequence (DNA): TGTGCCAGCACCCCGACTAGCGGTCTCTACGAGCAGTACTTC.

The gene calls are TRBV30 and TRBJ2-3; weak D call: TRBD2 (6 bases). Germline V CDR1 and CDR2: GTSNPN, SVGIG (reference sequence). V was clipped by 0 bases and J by 4 bases, with 17 bases between them. The CDR3 has 16 residues. This CDR3 is CAWSVKRGLRADTQYF. CDR3 DNA: TGTGCCTGGAGTGTAAAACGGGGACTCCGAGCAGATACGCAGTATTTT.

The rearrangement joins TRBV6-5 to TRBJ1-1, with 10 bases matching TRBD1. From germline, CDR1 is MNHEY and CDR2 SVGAGI. The junction had 3 bases not matched to a gene; V was cut back by 5 bases and J by 0 bases. CDR3 length: 15 amino acids. CDR3 nucleotides: TGTGCCAGCAGTCGGGACAGGGGTTTGAACACTGAAGCTTTCTTT. It codes for CASSRDRGLNTEAFF.

The chain links TRBV12-3 or TRBV12-4 to TRBJ2-1; weak D call: TRBD2 (6 bases). The length of the CDR3 is 12 residues. Trimming took 5 bases from V and 10 from J, leaving 12 bases between them. CDR3 sequence: CASSAGLGEQFF. CDR3 coding DNA: TGTGCCAGCAGTGCGGGGTTGGGGGAGCAGTTCTTC.

The chain combines TRBV11-2 with TRBJ2-1, with 8 nucleotides matching TRBD2. The CDR3 is 13 residues long. Germline loops: CDR1 SGHAT, CDR2 FQNNGV. The J segment lost 6 bases and the V segment lost 4 bases, leaving 2 bases of the junction unmatched. CDR3 in amino acids: CASSSGLVNEQFF. CDR3 in DNA: TGTGCCAGCAGCTCGGGACTAGTCAATGAGCAGTTCTTC. The complete variable domain, with remaining parts taken from reference TRBV11-2 and TRBJ2-1, reads EAGVAQSPRYKIIEKRQSVAFWCNPISGHATLYWYQQILGQGPKLLIQFQNNGVVDDSQLPKDRFSAERLKGVDSTLKIQPAKLEDSAVYLCASSSGLVNEQFFGPGTRLTVL.